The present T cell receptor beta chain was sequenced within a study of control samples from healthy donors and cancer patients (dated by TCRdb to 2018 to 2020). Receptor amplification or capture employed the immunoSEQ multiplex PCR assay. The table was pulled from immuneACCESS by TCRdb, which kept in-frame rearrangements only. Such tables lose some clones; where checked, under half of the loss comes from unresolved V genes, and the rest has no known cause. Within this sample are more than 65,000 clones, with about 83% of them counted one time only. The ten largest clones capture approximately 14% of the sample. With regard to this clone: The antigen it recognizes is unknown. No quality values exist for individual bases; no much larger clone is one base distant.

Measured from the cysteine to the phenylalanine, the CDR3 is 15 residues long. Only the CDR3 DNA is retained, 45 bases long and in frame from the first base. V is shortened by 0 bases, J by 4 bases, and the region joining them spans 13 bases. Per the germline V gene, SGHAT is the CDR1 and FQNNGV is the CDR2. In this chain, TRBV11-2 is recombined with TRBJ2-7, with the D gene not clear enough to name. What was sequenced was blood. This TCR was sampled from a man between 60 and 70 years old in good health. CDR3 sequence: CASSLDQAERYEQYF. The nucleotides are TGTGCCAGCAGCTTAGATCAGGCGGAGCGTTACGAGCAGTACTTC.